Listed here are 21 T cell receptor beta chains from one sample, sequenced in a study of T cell clonotyping in hematopoietic cell transplantation. The assay was immunoSEQ multiplex PCR, and TCRdb's table has in-frame clones only and misses some. This sample carries about 2,600 clones, about three quarters of them seen once, and the ten largest clones take around 30%. This sample comprised peripheral blood mononuclear cells, obtained 180 days after allogeneic stem cell transplant. The source of these receptors is a male patient between 55 and 70 years old who had an allogeneic stem cell transplant, so T cells may come from the graft donor. Some clones in this sample may be carry-over from other donors' samples.

Here the CDR3 reads CASSLGQGGIQYF. DNA for the CDR3: TGTGCCAGCAGCTTGGGACAGGGGGGCATTCAGTACTTC. V and J are TRBV7-2 and TRBJ2-4; 11 bases fit TRBD1. J was trimmed by 9 bases and V by 3 bases; bases with no gene match: 1. This CDR3 spans 13 amino acids. Germline loops: CDR1 SGHTA, CDR2 FQGNSA. The whole variable domain, filled in from reference TRBV7-2 and TRBJ2-4, reads GAGVSQSPSNKVTEKGKDVELRCDPISGHTALYWYRQSLGQGLEFLIYFQGNSAPDKSGLPSDRFSAERTGGSVSTLTIQRTQQEDSAVYLCASSLGQGGIQYFGAGTRLSVL.

This clone rates as medium-sized (0.01 to 0.1%). The chain combines TRBV13 with TRBJ1-1; TRBD1 is a possible D gene (5 bases). Germline lookup yields CDR1 PRHDT and CDR2 FYEKMQ (reference sequence). Trimming took 7 bases from V and 1 from J, leaving 7 bases between them. CDR3 length equals 12 residues. The CDR3 nucleotides are TGTGCCAGCAAGCAGGGGAACACTGAAGCTTTCTTT. Its protein product is CASKQGNTEAFF.

V and J are TRBV30 and TRBJ1-2; D call uncertain. CDR1 and CDR2 (germline): GTSNPN, SVGIG (reference sequence). The CDR3 length is 11 residues. The ends were cut back, 7 bases at V and 6 bases at J, with 12 bases in the middle. Here the CDR3 reads CASGRQNGYTF. In DNA form, the CDR3 reads TGTGCCTCGGGTCGGCAAAATGGCTACACCTTC.

The V and J genes are TRBV19 and TRBJ1-2; D perhaps matches TRBD1 (6 bases). The CDR3 has 13 residues. CDR1 and CDR2 from the germline V gene are LNHDA and SQIVND (reference sequence). V shed 4 bases and J shed 5 bases, with 11 bases lying between them. DNA for the CDR3: TGTGCCAGTAGTAGGGCAGGGGCGTATGGCTACACCTTC. Translating it yields CASSRAGAYGYTF.

This clone is a singleton in its sample. The chain couples TRBV7-2 to TRBJ2-1; a weak D match, TRBD2 (6 bases). The CDR3 is 16 amino acids. The V end was cut by 5 bases, the J end by 2 bases, with 16 bases between. Germline lookup yields CDR1 SGHTA and CDR2 FQGNSA. CDR3 in amino acids: CASSPRGKFPYNEQFF. For the CDR3, the DNA is TGTGCCAGCAGCCCCCGGGGGAAATTCCCCTACAATGAGCAGTTCTTC.

The chain has TRBV5-4 and TRBJ1-2, with D tentatively TRBD1 (6 bases). V was shortened by 4 bases and J by 8 bases, with 12 bases between the two germline ends. The CDR3 loop spans 12 amino acids. Germline loops: CDR1 SGHNT, CDR2 YYREEE (reference sequence). CDR3 protein: CASSLTDRGYTF. For the CDR3, the DNA is TGTGCCAGCAGCCTTACAGACAGGGGCTACACCTTC.

This clone was observed once. This chain links TRBV6-5 with TRBJ2-1; 7 positions match TRBD2. This CDR3 has 13 amino acids. Germline CDR1 is MNHEY and CDR2 is SVGAGI. Trimming cost V 6 bases and J 10 bases; bases outside gene matches: 9. The CDR3 loop reads CASRTGGPGEQFF. In DNA, the CDR3 is TGTGCCAGCAGGACGGGGGGACCGGGGGAGCAGTTCTTC.

V gene TRBV19 combines with J gene TRBJ1-1, with unresolved D. The CDR3 runs 14 residues. CDR1 LNHDA and CDR2 SQIVND come from the germline V gene (reference sequence). Trimming stripped 5 bases from V and 2 bases from J, with 12 bases between. The CDR3 nucleotides are TGTGCCAGTAGTTTTATAGGACCAAACACTGAAGCTTTCTTT. Translated, it gives CASSFIGPNTEAFF. Combining the CDR3 with reference TRBV19 and TRBJ1-1 gives the whole variable domain DGGITQSPKYLFRKEGQNVTLSCEQNLNHDAMYWYRQDPGQGLRLIYYSQIVNDFQKGDIAEGYSVSREKKESFPLTVTSAQKNPTAFYLCASSFIGPNTEAFFGQGTRLTVV.

The CDR3 DNA follows: TGCAGCGCCCGGGGGACAGGTCAAGAGACCCAGTACTTC. Translated, it gives CSARGTGQETQYF. The gene calls are TRBV29-1 and TRBJ2-5; 8 bases fit TRBD1. CDR3 length equals 13 residues. Germline CDR1 reads SQVTM; CDR2 reads ANQGSEA. The V gene end was trimmed by 7 bases and the J gene end by 2 bases; junction bases not matched to a gene: 6.

The rearrangement joins TRBV25-1 to TRBJ2-7; no firm D call. The CDR3 spans 11 residues. Trimming pared 8 bases from V and 3 bases from J, leaving 8 bases between. CDR1 and CDR2 (germline): MGHDK, SYGVNS. CDR3 in amino acids: CASRTLYEQYF. The CDR3 nucleotides read TGTGCCAGCCGGACCCTCTACGAGCAGTACTTC.

The chain recombines TRBV25-1 with TRBJ2-2; D remains unclear. The CDR3 is made up of 12 amino acids. Germline CDR1 MGHDK, CDR2 SYGVNS. V shed 6 bases and J shed 8 bases, with 10 bases lying between them. The CDR3 DNA reads TGTGCCAGCAGCGAAAAGGGTGGGGAGCTGTTTTTT. Residues: CASSEKGGELFF.

V and J are TRBV2 and TRBJ2-3, with D uncertain. V was clipped by 2 bases and J by 2 bases, with 2 bases between them. Germline loops: CDR1 SNHLY, CDR2 FYNNEI. The CDR3 loop spans 12 amino acids. CDR3 residues: CASSEPTDTQYF. DNA for the CDR3: TGTGCCAGCAGTGAACCCACAGATACGCAGTATTTT.

The rearrangement links TRBV7-2 to TRBJ1-1; D gene unclear. CDR1 and CDR2 (germline): SGHTA, FQGNSA. The CDR3 has 13 residues. Trimming took 5 bases from V and 5 from J, leaving 12 bases between them. CDR3 in amino acids: CASSPGFGTEAFF. As DNA, the CDR3 is TGTGCCAGCAGCCCCGGATTTGGGACTGAAGCTTTCTTT.

The genes are TRBV4-1 and TRBJ2-5, with a tentative D call TRBD1 (6 bases). With 4 bases removed from V and 4 bases from J, the gap between germline ends came to 19 bases. This CDR3 has 16 amino acids. Germline-derived CDR1 and CDR2 are MGHRA and YSYEKL. The CDR3 DNA reads TGCGCCAGCAGCCTTCTACCTGGGACAAGGCGAGAGACCCAGTACTTC. Translation gives CASSLLPGTRRETQYF.

V is TRBV30 and J is TRBJ1-1, with 7 bases lining up with TRBD1. V lost 5 bases to trimming and J lost 4 bases; unmatched junction nucleotides: 7. The CDR3 totals 13 residues. The germline V gene has CDR1 GTSNPN and CDR2 SVGIG (reference sequence). DNA for the CDR3: TGTGCCTGGGGACAGGATCGGATCACTGAAGCTTTCTTT. As protein: CAWGQDRITEAFF.

The rearrangement uses TRBV5-1 and TRBJ1-1, with a possible D match to TRBD1 (5 bases). The CDR3 is 15 residues long. Trimming left V 5 bases short and J 1 base short, with 15 bases between. Per the germline V gene, CDR1 is SGHRS and CDR2 is YFSETQ. The CDR3 region is CASRPAGEANTEAFF. The CDR3 coding sequence is TGCGCCAGCAGACCCGCGGGGGAGGCGAACACTGAAGCTTTCTTT.

By sample share, this clone is large. The rearrangement joins TRBV18 to TRBJ1-4; maybe TRBD1 (5 bases). Germline-derived CDR1 and CDR2 are KGHSH and LQKENI. The germline V and J ends were trimmed by 2 bases and 8 bases, with 12 bases remaining between them. CDR3 length equals 14 residues. The chain's CDR3 is CASSPFWTLEKLFF. The DNA for the CDR3 is TGTGCCAGCTCACCATTCTGGACACTAGAAAAACTGTTTTTT.

The V call is TRBV27, the J call TRBJ1-5; the D gene is possibly TRBD1 (6 bases). Germline loops: CDR1 MNHEY, CDR2 SMNVEV (reference sequence). Trimming stripped 5 bases from V and 0 bases from J, with 17 bases between. The CDR3 runs 17 residues. The CDR3 here is CASSPLGGPISNQPQHF. DNA for the CDR3: TGTGCCAGCAGTCCACTTGGGGGGCCTATTAGCAATCAGCCCCAGCATTTT.

V and J are TRBV5-5 and TRBJ1-2; a possible D gene is TRBD1 (5 bases). The germline CDR1 and CDR2 sequences are SGHKS and YYEKEE (reference sequence). The V end was cut by 2 bases, the J end by 6 bases, with 17 bases between. This CDR3 has 15 residues. The DNA for the CDR3 is TGTGCCAGCAGCTTTTGGACAACAGGTCCGGATGGCTACACCTTC. Translated: CASSFWTTGPDGYTF.

Relative to its sample, this clone is large. Other DNA sequences in the same sample also yield this CDR3. The chain links TRBV5-4 to TRBJ2-7, with D perhaps TRBD1 or TRBD2 (5 bases each). Trimming stripped 5 bases from V and 0 bases from J, with 9 bases between. Germline CDR1 SGHNT, CDR2 YYREEE (reference sequence). The CDR3 has 13 residues. The CDR3 bases are TGTGCCAGCAGTTGGGACGGCTCCTACGAGCAGTACTTC. This translates into CASSWDGSYEQYF.

The chain combines TRBV6-6 with TRBJ1-1; no definite D call. Germline V lookup: CDR1 MNHNY, CDR2 SVGAGI (reference sequence). The CDR3 consists of 14 residues. The V gene lost 0 bases and the J gene lost 4 bases, with 9 bases spanning the gap. The CDR3 DNA reads as TGTGCCAGCAGTTACTCAGAGGGATTCACTGAAGCTTTCTTT. Its translation is CASSYSEGFTEAFF.